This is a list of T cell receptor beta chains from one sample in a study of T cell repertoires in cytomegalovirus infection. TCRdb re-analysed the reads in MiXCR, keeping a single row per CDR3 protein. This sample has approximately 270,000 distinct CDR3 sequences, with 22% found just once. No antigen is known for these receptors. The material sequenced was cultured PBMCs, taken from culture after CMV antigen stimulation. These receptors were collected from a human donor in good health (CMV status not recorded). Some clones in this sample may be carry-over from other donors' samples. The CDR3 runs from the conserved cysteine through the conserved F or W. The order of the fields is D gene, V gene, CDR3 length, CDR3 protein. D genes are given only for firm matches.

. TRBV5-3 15 CASSPAGRPNEKLFF
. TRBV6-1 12 CASRPGQETQYF
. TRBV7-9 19 CASSLGSVPSRDGYNEQFF
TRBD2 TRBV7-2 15 CASSPTSGRGNEQFF
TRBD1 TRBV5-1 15 CASSPQTTGGSEAFF
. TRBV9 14 CASSAGGPPYEQYF
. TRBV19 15 CASSIGVVNTGELFF
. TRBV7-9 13 CASSYLDYNEQFF
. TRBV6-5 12 CASSYGREKLFF
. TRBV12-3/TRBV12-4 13 CASSLTPGNTIYF
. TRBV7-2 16 CASTVSVAEPTDTQYF
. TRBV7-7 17 CASSLATLSQKTGELFF
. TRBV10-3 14 CAISDPGDNSPLHF
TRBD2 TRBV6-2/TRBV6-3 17 CASSYSRTSGRGNEQFF
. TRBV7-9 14 CASSFVLVGNEQFF
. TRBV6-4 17 CASSKAPGLVSYNEQFF
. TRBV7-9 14 CASSLARRSETQYF
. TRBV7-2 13 CASSIPGRPFQYF
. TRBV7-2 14 CASSARGGTGELFF
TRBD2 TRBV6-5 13 CASKAGVGNEQFF
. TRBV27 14 CASSPTGKNQPQHF
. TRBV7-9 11 CASSFRLGYTF
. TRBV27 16 CASSSLHDDSTDTQYF
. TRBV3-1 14 CASSHGTGSSPLHF
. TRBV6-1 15 CASSEDHSSGNTIYF
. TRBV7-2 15 CASSHGPSYTDTQYF
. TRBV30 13 CAWSVGGPDTQYF
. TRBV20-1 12 CSARDRGGEAFF
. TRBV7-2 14 CASSLGGRSETQYF
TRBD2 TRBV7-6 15 CASSLEGLGTLEQYF
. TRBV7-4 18 CASSLCVCGPQLSTEAFF